This is a list of T cell receptor beta chains from one sample in a study of radiation and T cells in renal cell carcinoma. TCRdb's copy holds only in-frame clones and misses some; the assay was immunoSEQ multiplex PCR. The repertoire holds 100,000 to 150,000 clones, with roughly 85% as singletons. The starting material was blood, obtained from a patient whose treatment included radiotherapy and nephrectomy. Receptors were obtained from an older woman with renal cell carcinoma. CDR3s include the opening cysteine and the closing phenylalanine or tryptophan. A D gene is named only where the DNA matches it firmly. Expanded clones get a size class; other rows say once, few or many, or leave the size out.

j_call,d_call,clone_size,v_call,cdr3_aa,cdr3_nt
TRBJ2-1,TRBD2,once,TRBV28,CASQPSLAGGEQFF,TGTGCCAGCCAACCCTCTCTAGCGGGAGGTGAGCAGTTCTTC
TRBJ1-3,TRBD1,.,TRBV7-2,CASSPATGAGNTIYF,TGTGCCAGCAGCCCTGCGACAGGGGCCGGAAACACCATATATTTT
TRBJ1-1,TRBD1,.,TRBV4-3,CASSHPPGQAGGNTEAFF,TGCGCCAGCAGCCACCCTCCCGGACAGGCGGGCGGTAACACTGAAGCTTTCTTT
TRBJ2-7,TRBD2,.,TRBV4-3,CASSQVLAASYEQYF,TGCGCCAGCAGCCAAGTACTAGCGGCTTCCTACGAGCAGTACTTC
TRBJ2-2,.,.,TRBV2,CASNWASGTGELFF,TGTGCCAGCAATTGGGCTTCGGGCACCGGGGAGCTGTTTTTT
TRBJ2-7,TRBD2,.,TRBV2,CASSGKLADSYEQYF,TGTGCCAGCAGTGGCAAACTAGCGGACTCCTACGAGCAGTACTTC
TRBJ2-6,.,.,TRBV6-5,CASKLLSSGANVLTF,TGTGCCAGCAAACTACTCAGCTCTGGGGCCAACGTCCTGACTTTC
TRBJ2-6,.,.,TRBV12-5,CASGHAGQSRANVLTF,TGTGCTAGTGGTCATGCAGGACAAAGTCGGGCCAACGTCCTGACTTTC
TRBJ1-2,.,.,TRBV7-2,CASSLASARTNYGYTF,TGTGCCAGCAGCTTAGCGTCGGCAAGAACTAACTATGGCTACACCTTC
TRBJ2-7,TRBD2,.,TRBV5-6,CASSLAKGTSGYEQYF,TGTGCCAGCAGCTTGGCCAAAGGGACTAGCGGCTACGAGCAGTACTTC
TRBJ2-1,TRBD2,.,TRBV28,CASSGGTSGVSSYNEQFF,TGTGCCAGCAGTGGGGGGACTAGCGGGGTTAGCTCCTACAATGAGCAGTTCTTC
TRBJ2-7,.,once,TRBV13,CASSPSRGSYEQYF,TGTGCCAGCAGCCCAAGCCGGGGCTCCTACGAGCAGTACTTC
TRBJ2-1,TRBD2,.,TRBV29-1,CSVGTSGSLYNEQFF,TGCAGCGTGGGGACTAGCGGGAGCCTCTACAATGAGCAGTTCTTC
TRBJ1-2,.,.,TRBV5-4,CASSLHGFYGYTF,TGTGCCAGCAGCTTGCACGGATTCTATGGCTACACCTTC
TRBJ2-7,.,.,TRBV2,CASSEQGSSYEQYF,TGTGCCAGCAGTGAACAGGGGAGCTCCTACGAGCAGTACTTC
TRBJ1-4,.,.,TRBV4-1,CASSPILQGWANEKLFF,TGCGCCAGCAGCCCAATTCTCCAGGGGTGGGCTAATGAAAAACTGTTTTTT
TRBJ1-2,TRBD1,.,TRBV9,CASSVDLEGTGYGYTF,TGTGCCAGCAGCGTAGACTTAGAGGGGACAGGCTATGGCTACACCTTC
TRBJ1-1,TRBD1,.,TRBV5-1,CASSPGQGEWNTEAFF,TGCGCCAGCAGCCCTGGACAGGGGGAATGGAACACTGAAGCTTTCTTT
TRBJ2-7,.,.,TRBV30,CAWRGGFSYEQYF,TGTGCCTGGAGGGGGGGTTTCTCCTACGAGCAGTACTTC
TRBJ1-4,.,once,TRBV29-1,CSVERVGVNEKLFF,TGCAGCGTCGAAAGGGTTGGGGTTAATGAAAAACTGTTTTTT
TRBJ2-3,TRBD2,.,TRBV7-2,CASSLIAGADTQYF,TGTGCCAGCAGCTTAATAGCGGGGGCTGATACGCAGTATTTT
TRBJ2-1,TRBD1,once,TRBV27,CASSLSGGPYNEQFF,TGTGCCAGCAGTTTATCAGGGGGCCCCTACAATGAGCAGTTCTTC
TRBJ1-6,.,.,TRBV7-3,CASSPGANSPLHF,TGTGCCAGCAGCCCGGGGGCAAATTCACCCCTCCACTTT
TRBJ2-2,.,.,TRBV19,CASSPDNSGAGELFF,TGTGCCAGTAGTCCCGATAACAGTGGAGCCGGGGAGCTGTTTTTT
TRBJ2-5,TRBD2,.,TRBV9,CASSVAAGVNGETQYF,TGTGCCAGCAGCGTAGCAGCGGGGGTAAATGGAGAGACCCAGTACTTC
TRBJ1-6,TRBD1,.,TRBV5-1,CASGAGGFDADSPLHF,TGCGCCAGCGGGGCAGGGGGCTTTGATGCGGATTCACCCCTCCACTTT
TRBJ2-7,.,.,TRBV5-4,CASSLAGQEYREQYF,TGTGCCAGCAGCTTGGCCGGCCAGGAATATCGCGAGCAGTACTTC
TRBJ1-2,TRBD1,.,TRBV5-6,CASSSQGRDVYGYTF,TGTGCCAGCAGCTCACAGGGGAGGGATGTCTATGGCTACACCTTC
TRBJ2-1,.,.,TRBV7-7,CASSLSPGAGDEQFF,TGTGCTAGCAGCTTATCCCCGGGGGCCGGGGATGAGCAGTTCTTC
TRBJ1-6,.,.,TRBV6-1,CASSGDSPLHF,TGTGCCAGCAGCGGCGATTCACCCCTCCACTTT
TRBJ1-5,.,.,TRBV6-5,CASIIGGASNQPQHF,TGTGCCAGCATAATCGGGGGGGCGAGCAATCAGCCCCAGCATTTT
TRBJ1-1,.,.,TRBV19,CASSIERAAEAFF,TGTGCCAGTAGTATAGAGAGGGCGGCTGAAGCTTTCTTT
TRBJ1-4,.,.,TRBV28,CASSFLRINEKLFF,TGTGCCAGCAGTTTTTTGCGGATTAATGAAAAACTGTTTTTT
TRBJ2-1,TRBD2,few,TRBV7-9,CASSPTSGGAPYNEQFF,TGTGCCAGCAGCCCGACTAGCGGGGGGGCGCCCTACAATGAGCAGTTCTTC
TRBJ2-3,TRBD2,.,TRBV2,CATILTSARTDTQYF,TGTGCCACCATACTAACTAGCGCTCGCACAGATACGCAGTATTTT
TRBJ2-2,.,.,TRBV5-1,CASSDLEGTGELFF,TGCGCCAGCAGCGATTTAGAGGGAACCGGGGAGCTGTTTTTT
TRBJ2-6,.,.,TRBV30,CAWSSGVSGANVLTF,TGTGCCTGGAGTTCGGGGGTCTCTGGGGCCAACGTCCTGACTTTC
TRBJ1-5,TRBD1,once,TRBV28,CASTNRGYSNQPQHF,TGTGCCAGCACAAACAGGGGGTATAGCAATCAGCCCCAGCATTTT
TRBJ1-3,.,few,TRBV2,CASSVLGTGNTIYF,TGTGCCAGCAGCGTCCTAGGGACTGGAAACACCATATATTTT
TRBJ1-2,.,.,TRBV21-1,CASSGAEGAGYTF,TGTGCCAGCAGCGGCGCGGAGGGAGCCGGCTACACCTTC
TRBJ2-4,.,.,TRBV30,CAWSAGFRNIQYF,TGTGCCTGGAGTGCAGGGTTTAGAAACATTCAGTACTTC
TRBJ2-7,.,.,TRBV9,CASSVGNWGYEQYF,TGTGCCAGCAGCGTAGGGAACTGGGGCTACGAGCAGTACTTC
TRBJ1-3,.,.,TRBV30,CAAPSQGGGNTIYF,TGTGCCGCTCCGTCCCAGGGTGGAGGAAACACCATATATTTT
TRBJ2-5,.,.,TRBV6-6,CASSFMGPRKETQYF,TGTGCCAGCAGTTTCATGGGCCCGCGAAAAGAGACCCAGTACTTC
TRBJ2-2,.,.,TRBV11-1,CASSLGTDFGGYTGELFF,TGTGCCAGCAGCTTAGGTACAGATTTCGGTGGTTACACCGGGGAGCTGTTTTTT
TRBJ2-7,.,.,TRBV5-4,CASSSNPAGSGNYEQYF,TGTGCCAGCAGCTCCAACCCGGCGGGTAGCGGTAACTACGAGCAGTACTTC
TRBJ2-7,.,.,TRBV13,CASSLRPYEQYF,TGTGCCAGCAGCTTACGTCCCTACGAGCAGTACTTC
TRBJ1-2,.,.,TRBV6-6,CASSLDSLYGYTF,TGTGCCAGCAGCCTTGACAGCCTCTATGGCTACACCTTC
TRBJ1-1,.,.,TRBV19,CASSIGLGYRAGEAFF,TGTGCCAGTAGTATAGGCCTGGGGTACAGGGCTGGTGAAGCTTTCTTT
TRBJ2-2,TRBD1,.,TRBV27,CASTQGAGGELFF,TGTGCCAGCACTCAGGGGGCGGGCGGGGAGCTGTTTTTT
TRBJ2-2,.,.,TRBV6-5,CATARGNTGELFF,TGTGCCACGGCAAGGGGGAACACCGGGGAGCTGTTTTTT
TRBJ1-2,.,.,TRBV5-1,CASSLAGRQGDGYTF,TGCGCCAGCAGCTTGGCCGGTAGGCAGGGAGATGGCTACACCTTC
TRBJ1-4,TRBD1,.,TRBV7-9,CASSRGQSNEKLFF,TGTGCCAGCAGCCGGGGACAGTCTAATGAAAAACTGTTTTTT
TRBJ2-2,.,medium-sized,TRBV4-1,CASSQVSSASGELFF,TGCGCCAGCAGCCAAGTTTCCTCTGCGAGCGGGGAGCTGTTTTTT
TRBJ2-5,.,.,TRBV11-2,CASSTGRVETQYF,TGTGCCAGCAGCACCGGCCGGGTCGAGACCCAGTACTTC
TRBJ1-4,.,.,TRBV7-6,CASSAQGSNEKLFF,TGTGCCAGCAGCGCTCAGGGTTCTAATGAAAAACTGTTTTTT
TRBJ2-3,.,.,TRBV18,CASSPRERTGADTQYF,TGTGCCAGCTCACCCCGGGAGAGGACAGGCGCAGATACGCAGTATTTT